This T cell receptor (beta chain) was observed in a study of metastatic and nonmetastatic thyroid tumors. Patients had received no treatment of any kind before thyroid surgery. This clone is labeled medium-sized. The germline V gene encodes CDR1 MNHEY and CDR2 SVGEGT. The CDR3 consists of 13 residues. With 7 bases removed from V and 9 bases from J, the gap between germline ends came to 13 bases. TCRdb reanalyzed the PCR reads via MiXCR. The sample contains roughly 18,000 clones, approximately 29% of which appear only once. J is TRBJ1-6 and V is TRBV6-2 or TRBV6-3, with D tentatively TRBD1 (5 bases). Sequencing was done on a sample of tumor tissue. The TCR was taken from a male donor with papillary thyroid cancer or a benign thyroid nodule (not recorded which). Some clones in this sample may be carry-over from other donors' samples. CDR3 residues: CASTRDEVSPLHF. The CDR3 bases are TGTGCCAGCACTCGGGACGAGGTTTCACCCCTCCACTTT.